The 25 T cell receptor beta chains listed next were all sequenced from one sample in a study of shared clonotypes between healthy human individuals. TCRdb keeps only in-frame clones here, not all; method: immunoSEQ multiplex PCR. The table has about 230,000 clones, 65% to 70% seen once. The sample comprised memory CD4+ T cells sorted from blood. This sample's subset: CD45RA-negative fraction. The source is a man aged 25-40 years in good health.

This clone was seen more than once but under ten times. This chain joins TRBV11-2 and TRBJ1-5; D remains unclear. Germline-derived CDR1 and CDR2 are SGHAT and FQNNGV. CDR3 length: 13 amino acids. V lost 5 bases and J 3 bases, leaving 8 bases between the germline ends. The CDR3 here is CASSPTNNQPQHF. The CDR3 DNA sequence: TGTGCCAGCAGCCCCACGAACAATCAGCCCCAGCATTTT.

V gene TRBV18 combines with J gene TRBJ2-3; the match to TRBD2 covers 7 bases. After removal of 3 bases from V and 3 bases from J, the junction contained 6 bases not matched to a gene. Looked up from germline, CDR1 is KGHSH and CDR2 is LQKENI. This CDR3 contains 15 residues. Here the CDR3 DNA reads TGTGCCAGCTCACCTAAGGGAGGGGAAACAGATACGCAGTATTTT. It encodes CASSPKGGETDTQYF.

This clone showed up just a few times. V gene TRBV2 combines with J gene TRBJ1-4, with unresolved D. The germline gives CDR1 SNHLY, CDR2 FYNNEI. Trimming removed 4 bases at V and 8 bases at J, with 11 bases between. The CDR3 spans 13 residues. The CDR3 coding sequence is TGTGCCAGCAGTGGCCCGCCAGAAGAAAAACTGTTTTTT. Amino acids: CASSGPPEEKLFF.

V gene TRBV5-1 combines with J gene TRBJ2-2; TRBD2 aligns across 10 bases. The CDR3 length is 17 residues. V dropped 0 bases and J dropped 4; count of bases not matched to a gene: 6. CDR1 is SGHRS, CDR2 YFSETQ, per germline. CDR3 region: CASSLVVLAGSTGELFF. CDR3 in DNA: TGCGCCAGCAGCTTGGTTGTACTAGCGGGGTCCACCGGGGAGCTGTTTTTT.

This chain links TRBV6-5 with TRBJ2-7, with D tentatively TRBD1 (6 bases). Germline V gene data show CDR1 as MNHEY and CDR2 as SVGAGI. The CDR3 has 15 residues. V shed 10 bases and J shed 4 bases, with 23 bases lying between them. CDR3 bases: TGTGCCACTAAGCCCGGCCAGGGGCGGCTTTACGAGCAGTACTTC. Its protein is CATKPGQGRLYEQYF.

This clone was counted between two and nine times. The chain joins TRBV5-1 to TRBJ1-1; D is perhaps TRBD1 (6 bases). This CDR3 region has 14 residues. Trimming stripped 7 bases from V and 5 bases from J, with 18 bases between. Germline V gene data show CDR1 as SGHRS and CDR2 as YFSETQ. CDR3 sequence reads: CASRKTGEGTEAFF. CDR3 DNA sequence: TGCGCCAGCCGGAAGACAGGTGAGGGAACTGAAGCTTTCTTT.

Worth noting for this clone: This may be a read error, as it is one base from a much larger clone. This sample includes further DNA sequences coding for the same CDR3. This chain joins TRBV27 and TRBJ2-7; D gene uncertain. CDR3 size: 11 residues. Trimming stripped 4 bases from V and 3 bases from J, with 4 bases between. Germline values: CDR1 MNHEY, CDR2 SMNVEV (reference sequence). The CDR3 sequence is CASSSLYEQYF. DNA of the CDR3: TGTGCCAGCAGTTCCCTCTACGAGCAGTACTTC.

The chain joins TRBV27 to TRBJ2-3; 7 bases agree with TRBD2. The V gene's germline CDR1 is MNHEY and CDR2 SMNVEV (reference sequence). With V trimmed by 8 bases and J by 7 bases, 12 bases remained unmatched. This CDR3 comprises 14 residues. CDR3 sequence: CASRRGRDAYTQYF. CDR3 coding DNA: TGTGCCAGCCGACGGGGGAGGGACGCCTATACGCAGTATTTT.

The rearrangement joins TRBV4-1 to TRBJ2-7; D is tentatively TRBD1 or TRBD2 (6 bases each). From germline, CDR1 is MGHRA and CDR2 YSYEKL. Trimming shortened V by 3 bases and J by 11 bases, and 14 bases separated the two germline ends. CDR3 length equals 12 residues. The CDR3 protein is CASSHGGGEKYF. The CDR3 bases are TGCGCCAGCAGCCACGGAGGGGGAGAAAAGTACTTC.

The V call is TRBV5-4, the J call TRBJ2-2; 7 nucleotides match TRBD1. V was clipped by 2 bases and J by 3 bases; unmatched bases: 4. The CDR3 is 15 residues long. The V gene's germline CDR1 is SGHNT and CDR2 YYREEE (reference sequence). The CDR3 loop is CASSLGGADTGELFF. The CDR3, as DNA: TGTGCCAGCAGCTTAGGGGGCGCAGACACCGGGGAGCTGTTTTTT.

The CDR3 region has the DNA TGTGCCAGCAGACCGGGACGGCCCAACACCGGGGAGCTGTTTTTT. It codes for CASRPGRPNTGELFF. The V call is TRBV11-2, the J call TRBJ2-2, with D possibly being TRBD1 or TRBD2 (5 bases each). The V gene lost 6 bases and the J gene lost 2 bases, with 13 bases spanning the gap. CDR3 size: 15 residues. From germline, CDR1 is SGHAT and CDR2 FQNNGV.

This clone appeared a few times. The J gene is TRBJ2-1, the V gene TRBV7-2, with 9 bases that match TRBD1. CDR1 is SGHTA and CDR2 is FQGNSA in the germline V gene. CDR3 length: 15 residues. V trimming: 1 base; J trimming: 6 bases; junction bases outside the gene matches: 4. CDR3 protein: CASSLGDRDTNEQFF. Written as DNA, the CDR3 is TGTGCCAGCAGCTTAGGGGACAGGGATACCAATGAGCAGTTCTTC.

This chain joins TRBV10-2 and TRBJ1-4; D not certain. V was shortened by 7 bases and J by 14 bases, with 20 bases between the two germline ends. The CDR3 sequence is 13 residues long. CDR1 is WSHSY, CDR2 SAAADI, per germline. The CDR3 coding sequence is TGCGCCAGCACCGAGACACCTCTGGGGTATCTGTTTTTT. Protein sequence: CASTETPLGYLFF.

This clone occurred many times. The CDR3 loop reads CASSTGQFYGYTF. As DNA, the CDR3 is TGTGCCAGCAGCACAGGACAGTTCTATGGCTACACCTTC. The rearrangement uses TRBV6-5 and TRBJ1-2; possibly TRBD1 for D (6 bases). The V gene lost 6 bases and the J gene lost 4 bases, with 12 bases spanning the gap. Germline V gives CDR1 MNHEY, CDR2 SVGAGI. The CDR3 covers 13 residues.

The rearrangement links TRBV5-1 to TRBJ2-1; no firm D call. Germline V gives CDR1 SGHRS, CDR2 YFSETQ. The CDR3 sequence is 12 residues long. V was pared by 3 bases and J by 4 bases, with 5 bases between. The CDR3 region is CASSSGYNEQFF. Here the CDR3 DNA reads TGCGCCAGCAGCTCAGGATACAATGAGCAGTTCTTC. The full variable domain, in which reference TRBV5-1 and TRBJ2-1 provide the parts outside the CDR3, is KAGVTQTPRYLIKTRGQQVTLSCSPISGHRSVSWYQQTPGQGLQFLFEYFSETQRNKGNFPGRFSGRQFSNSRSEMNVSTLELGDSALYLCASSSGYNEQFFGPGTRLTVL.

The rearrangement joins TRBV11-2 to TRBJ2-5; 7 bases are shared with TRBD2. V shed 2 bases, J shed 4 bases, and the junction held 1 base outside the gene matches. This CDR3 is 13 amino acids long. Germline V lookup: CDR1 SGHAT, CDR2 FQNNGV. The DNA for the CDR3 is TGTGCCAGCAGCTTAACTAGCGTAGAGACCCAGTACTTC. Translated: CASSLTSVETQYF.

This clone was observed a handful of times. The J gene is TRBJ2-1, the V gene TRBV6-4, with a weak D call TRBD2 (6 bases). The CDR3 spans 17 residues. Germline CDR1 MRHNA, CDR2 SNTAGT. Trimming pared 4 bases from V and 9 bases from J, leaving 25 bases between. This CDR3 is CASSVNRGNFRLTEQFF. CDR3 DNA sequence: TGTGCCAGCAGTGTTAATCGCGGGAACTTTCGACTCACTGAGCAGTTCTTC.

This chain uses TRBV9 with TRBJ2-7; 9 nucleotides agree with TRBD1. The CDR3 has 15 residues. J gave up 6 bases and V 0 bases, and 7 bases lay outside the gene matches. Germline V gene sequence: CDR1 SGDLS, CDR2 YYNGEE. CDR3 amino acids: CASSVDWTGVFEQYF. CDR3 nucleotide sequence: TGTGCCAGCAGCGTAGATTGGACAGGGGTGTTCGAGCAGTACTTC.

About this clone: This sample also contains other DNA sequences that code for the same CDR3. This sequence joins TRBV5-5 and TRBJ2-7, with 7 bases that match TRBD1. The CDR3 sequence is 16 residues long. Germline CDR1 reads SGHKS; CDR2 reads YYEKEE (reference sequence). The V and J ends lost 2 bases and 4 bases, in that order; junction bases with no gene match: 12. CDR3 sequence: CASSFVRGPPPYEQYF. The CDR3 bases are TGTGCCAGCAGCTTCGTGAGGGGGCCCCCACCTTACGAGCAGTACTTC.

This clone was counted ten times or more. This chain joins TRBV7-2 and TRBJ2-1; tentative D call: TRBD2 (5 bases). From germline, CDR1 is SGHTA and CDR2 FQGNSA. There are 14 residues in the CDR3. V was cut by 5 bases and J by 3 bases, with 11 bases left in between. The CDR3 protein is CASSPGMLYNEQFF. For the CDR3, the DNA is TGTGCCAGCAGCCCCGGGATGCTCTACAATGAGCAGTTCTTC.

This clone was seen a handful of times. The J gene is TRBJ2-1, the V gene TRBV28; 7 bases agree with TRBD2. V lost 4 bases to trimming and J lost 5 bases; unmatched junction nucleotides: 5. Germline CDR1 reads MDHEN; CDR2 reads SYDVKM. The length of the CDR3 is 14 residues. The CDR3 DNA follows: TGTGCCAGCAGTTCCGGGGGGAGTAACAATGAGCAGTTCTTC. Its protein is CASSSGGSNNEQFF.

The chain combines TRBV5-1 with TRBJ2-7, with D possibly TRBD2 on 6 matching bases. V lost 4 bases and J lost 3, with 23 bases in between. The V gene's germline CDR1 is SGHRS and CDR2 YFSETQ. This CDR3 comprises 17 residues. The CDR3 loop is CASSPPGAGKVIYEQYF. The CDR3 nucleotides are TGCGCCAGCAGCCCACCCGGGGCGGGAAAGGTGATCTACGAGCAGTACTTC.

The chain joins TRBV5-1 to TRBJ2-5; 12 bases line up with TRBD2. CDR3 length equals 16 residues. Germline V gene data show CDR1 as SGHRS and CDR2 as YFSETQ. V lost 4 bases to trimming and J lost 6 bases; unmatched junction nucleotides: 10. This chain's CDR3 is CASSTGLAGTHKTQYF. The CDR3 DNA sequence: TGCGCCAGCAGCACGGGACTAGCGGGCACCCATAAGACCCAGTACTTC.

The gene calls are TRBV6-1 and TRBJ1-5, with 11 bases fitting TRBD1. Germline trimming cut 4 bases from V and 0 bases from J; bases unmatched to any gene: 11. The germline V gene has CDR1 MNHNS and CDR2 SASEGT. The CDR3 spans 19 residues. CDR3 region: CASSGNSGTGGYSNQPQHF. The DNA for the CDR3 is TGTGCCAGCAGTGGGAACTCCGGGACAGGGGGTTATAGCAATCAGCCCCAGCATTTT.

This clone showed up many times. DNA for the CDR3: TGTGCCAGCAGTCCTCAGGGGGCACGGAATGGCTACACCTTC. Its protein is CASSPQGARNGYTF. The V gene is TRBV6-5, the J gene TRBJ1-2; 8 bases are a match to TRBD1. The CDR3 has 14 amino acids. CDR1 MNHEY and CDR2 SVGAGI come from the germline V gene. V shed 5 bases, J shed 6 bases, and the junction held 8 bases outside the gene matches.